This TCR beta chain is from a study of cytomegalovirus exposure and HLA in healthy donors. PCR primers comprised 60 Vbeta and 13 Jbeta primers. Clones were read by immunoSEQ multiplex PCR, and TCRdb kept only the in-frame ones, dropping some. The data contain roughly 120,000 clones, approximately 8% of them singletons. The CDR3 totals 14 residues. The germline V gene has CDR1 GTSNPN and CDR2 SVGIG (reference sequence). The V end lost 0 bases, the J end lost 4 bases, and 10 bases lay between the germline ends. The sample consisted of PBMCs. The TCR comes from a middle-aged woman in good health and CMV-seropositive. J is TRBJ1-3 and V is TRBV30; possible D gene TRBD1, 5 bases. CDR3 nucleotide sequence: TGTGCCTGGAGTGTAGTAGGGGTAGGAAACACCATATATTTT. It specifies CAWSVVGVGNTIYF.